This T cell receptor (beta chain) was profiled in a study of T cell repertoires in cytomegalovirus infection. The wider study: Public TCR beta signatures indicated both CMV infection and matching HLA type. General study points: Cumulative public TCR beta family frequency identified carriers of CMV plus the relevant HLA. HLA-C-restricted TCR beta clonotypes specific for CMV led the ex vivo response.

Notes on this clonotype: Its target is not known.

Using its own MiXCR run on the reads, TCRdb lists one record per CDR3 protein. This table has hundreds of thousands of distinct CDR3 sequences, around a sixth appearing once. This CDR3 comprises 13 residues. V was shortened by 3 bases and J by 5 bases, with 10 bases between the two germline ends. CDR1 MNHGY and CDR2 SAAAGT come from the germline V gene. The chain recombines TRBV6-8 with TRBJ2-5; D is undetermined. The source material was PBMCs. The sequence came from a human donor in good health (CMV status not recorded). Some clones in this sample may be carry-over from other donors' samples. The chain's CDR3 is CASSYMEAETQYF. The CDR3 region has the DNA TGTGCCAGCAGTTATATGGAAGCGGAGACCCAGTACTTC.